This T cell receptor (beta chain) was obtained from a study of blood T cell repertoires in COVID-19. Study as a whole: Nucleic acid was either cDNA or gDNA, and it came from T cells, B-cell-depleted T cells, or PBMCs.

In the authors' methods: For nucleated cells, counts were estimated from reference gene primer amplification. Here immunoSEQ multiplex PCR was the method, and the copy in TCRdb shows in-frame clones only, minus some. D and trimming come from the DNA, and the V and J calls and clone size come from that table. The repertoire holds fewer than 85,000 clones, with roughly 85% as singletons. The clonotype originates from a human donor in a cohort sampled during active COVID-19. Sequenced material: peripheral blood.

CDR3 protein: CASSQSGGGALETQYF. The CDR3 nucleotides are TGTGCCAGCAGCCAGAGTGGCGGGGGGGCCCTAGAGACCCAGTACTTC. The V gene is TRBV7-3, the J gene TRBJ2-5; TRBD2 matches 9 bases. V trimming: 5 bases; J trimming: 4 bases; junction bases outside the gene matches: 11. Germline V lookup: CDR1 SGHTA, CDR2 FQGTGA. This CDR3 is 16 amino acids long.